This entry lists 27 T cell receptor beta chains sequenced from one sample in a study of T cell responses to AZD1222 COVID-19 vaccine. This table comes from immunoSEQ multiplex PCR, and its TCRdb copy is limited to in-frame clones, with some not included. The sample records around 180,000 clones, about 91% being singletons. The sequences come from peripheral blood, collected on day 0 of AZD1222 vaccination. The receptors derive from an adult in good health.

This CDR3 reads CASSQDQRGNQETQYF. The CDR3 DNA is TGCGCCAGCAGCCAAGATCAGAGGGGAAACCAAGAGACCCAGTACTTC. The chain recombines TRBV4-3 with TRBJ2-5; D possibly uses TRBD1 or TRBD2 (5 bases each). V gave up 0 bases and J gave up 0 bases, with 11 bases separating them. The CDR3 totals 16 residues. Germline lookup yields CDR1 LGHNA and CDR2 YSLEER.

This chain links TRBV10-3 with TRBJ1-6; D call uncertain. The CDR3 is made up of 13 amino acids. Germline V lookup: CDR1 ENHRY, CDR2 SYGVKD. The V end was cut by 10 bases, the J end by 5 bases, with 12 bases between. The CDR3 sequence: CATTRVNNSPLHF. CDR3 sequence (DNA): TGTGCCACCACTAGGGTTAATAATTCACCCCTCCACTTT.

The J gene is TRBJ2-5, the V gene TRBV5-1; TRBD1 agrees at 7 bases. V shed 4 bases, J shed 1 base, and the junction held 4 bases outside the gene matches. The length of the CDR3 is 14 residues. Germline V gives CDR1 SGHRS, CDR2 YFSETQ. Written as DNA, the CDR3 is TGCGCCAGCAGCGTACAGGGGTTCCAAGAGACCCAGTACTTC. The encoded protein is CASSVQGFQETQYF.

The chain uses TRBV7-8 and TRBJ2-7; TRBD1 matches 7 bases. This CDR3 has 15 amino acids. The junction had 7 bases not matched to a gene; V was cut back by 1 base and J by 4 bases. CDR1 is SGHVS and CDR2 is FQNEAQ in the germline V gene. CDR3 coding DNA: TGTGCCAGCAGCTTAGGTGTAGGGGGCATTTACGAGCAGTACTTC. Residues: CASSLGVGGIYEQYF.

The genes are TRBV4-2 and TRBJ2-3, with no clear D. The germline V and J ends were trimmed by 0 bases and 3 bases, with 7 bases remaining between them. The CDR3 runs to 14 residues. CDR1 and CDR2 from the germline V gene are LGHNA and YNFKEQ. DNA of the CDR3: TGTGCCAGCAGCCAAGAAGAGAGTACAGATACGCAGTATTTT. This codes for CASSQEESTDTQYF.

V and J are TRBV5-6 and TRBJ1-5; 7 nucleotides agree with TRBD1. Unmatched junction bases numbered 13, after V lost 4 bases and J lost 12 bases. Germline V gene sequence: CDR1 SGHDT, CDR2 YYEEEE. This CDR3 comprises 14 residues. The CDR3 loop reads CASSLGTDPLRQHF. The CDR3 bases are TGTGCCAGCAGCCTGGGGACAGATCCCTTGCGCCAGCATTTT.

This clone was seen once. This chain joins TRBV24-1 and TRBJ1-5, with D possibly matching TRBD1 (5 bases). V lost 6 bases, J lost 5 bases, and 10 bases lay in between. The CDR3 has 13 amino acids. Germline CDR1 and CDR2: KGHDR and SFDVKD. The CDR3 loop reads CATSPAGHQPQHF. The CDR3 bases are TGTGCCACCAGTCCAGCGGGGCATCAGCCCCAGCATTTT.

The chain recombines TRBV9 with TRBJ1-1; D gene uncertain. The length of the CDR3 is 13 residues. The germline V and J ends were trimmed by 3 bases and 1 base, with 7 bases remaining between them. The germline V gene encodes CDR1 SGDLS and CDR2 YYNGEE. CDR3 bases: TGTGCCAGCAGCGCTCCAGGGAACACTGAAGCTTTCTTT. Its translation: CASSAPGNTEAFF.

The V and J genes are TRBV6-6 and TRBJ1-5; D not certain. Germline lookup yields CDR1 MNHNY and CDR2 SVGAGI (reference sequence). Trimming took 5 bases from V and 6 from J, leaving 2 bases between them. The CDR3 has 10 amino acids. The CDR3 is CASSRQPQHF. The CDR3 region has the DNA TGTGCCAGCAGTCGTCAGCCCCAGCATTTT.

As to this clone: The sample holds other DNA sequences that translate to the same CDR3. This rearrangement joins TRBV6-2 or TRBV6-3 to TRBJ2-7; D gene ambiguous. Trimming took 5 bases from V and 3 from J, leaving 8 bases between them. The CDR3 contains 12 residues. Germline V gene sequence: CDR1 MNHEY, CDR2 SVGEGT. The CDR3 DNA reads TGTGCCAGCAGTCTCCTCTACTACGAGCAGTACTTC. Its protein product is CASSLLYYEQYF.

With respect to this clone: Other nucleotide sequences from this sample produce the same CDR3. CDR3 sequence reads: CASSLGGSEAFF. The CDR3 nucleotides read TGTGCCAGCAGTTTAGGAGGAAGTGAAGCTTTCTTT. This chain links TRBV28 with TRBJ1-1, with D unclear. CDR3 size: 12 residues. V lost 2 bases, J lost 7 bases, and 8 bases lay in between. Per the germline V gene, CDR1 is MDHEN and CDR2 is SYDVKM.

The V call is TRBV7-8, the J call TRBJ1-5; 10 positions agree with TRBD1. The length of the CDR3 is 15 residues. J gave up 9 bases and V 1 base, and 6 bases lay outside the gene matches. Germline lookup yields CDR1 SGHVS and CDR2 FQNEAQ. This CDR3 reads CASSLGGTGVMPQHF. CDR3 bases: TGTGCCAGCAGCTTAGGAGGGACAGGGGTAATGCCCCAGCATTTT. The whole variable domain, remainder taken from reference TRBV7-8 and TRBJ1-5, is GAGVSQSPRYKVAKRGQDVALRCDPISGHVSLFWYQQALGQGPEFLTYFQNEAQLDKSGLPSDRFFAERPEGSVSTLKIQRTQQEDSAVYLCASSLGGTGVMPQHFGDGTRLSIL.

The chain recombines TRBV24-1 with TRBJ2-1; TRBD2 agrees at 16 bases. Looked up from germline, CDR1 is KGHDR and CDR2 is SFDVKD. The CDR3 extends over 19 amino acids. Germline trimming cut 5 bases from V and 6 bases from J; bases unmatched to any gene: 12. CDR3 sequence (DNA): TGTGCCACCAGTGGACCGGGACTAGCGGGAGGGGTTGGAGCCAATGAGCAGTTCTTC. It is translated as CATSGPGLAGGVGANEQFF.

The rearrangement joins TRBV7-8 to TRBJ2-7; D may be TRBD2 (5 bases). Per the germline V gene, CDR1 is SGHVS and CDR2 is FQNEAQ. The length of the CDR3 is 14 residues. V lost 8 bases and J lost 2, with 16 bases in between. The CDR3 sequence is CASLPGVGTYEQYF. The CDR3 nucleotides are TGTGCCAGCCTACCCGGGGTAGGGACCTACGAGCAGTACTTC. The complete variable domain, with remaining parts taken from reference TRBV7-8 and TRBJ2-7, reads GAGVSQSPRYKVAKRGQDVALRCDPISGHVSLFWYQQALGQGPEFLTYFQNEAQLDKSGLPSDRFFAERPEGSVSTLKIQRTQQEDSAVYLCASLPGVGTYEQYFGPGTRLTVT.

The J gene is TRBJ1-4, the V gene TRBV28; D is unresolved. In germline, CDR1 is MDHEN, CDR2 SYDVKM. The CDR3 spans 14 residues. V was shortened by 6 bases and J by 4 bases, with 12 bases between the two germline ends. The CDR3 loop is CASSIAGNNEKLFF. CDR3 nucleotide sequence: TGTGCCAGCAGCATAGCGGGAAATAATGAAAAACTGTTTTTT.

The genes are TRBV7-2 and TRBJ2-2, with 12 bases that match TRBD2. J was trimmed by 4 bases and V by 6 bases; bases with no gene match: 0. Germline V gene sequence: CDR1 SGHTA, CDR2 FQGNSA. The CDR3 runs 14 residues. CDR3 in amino acids: CASRTSGSTGELFF. The CDR3 DNA follows: TGTGCCAGCAGGACTAGCGGGAGCACCGGGGAGCTGTTTTTT.

The rearrangement links TRBV3-1 (or the pseudogene TRBV3-2) to TRBJ1-1, with D hard to call. Per germline, CDR1 LGHDT and CDR2 YNNKEL (reference sequence). CDR3 length: 16 amino acids. V lost 0 bases and J 4 bases, leaving 15 bases between the germline ends. DNA for the CDR3: TGTGCCAGCAGCCAAGATTTCGGGGAGGTGGGCACTGAAGCTTTCTTT. This gives the protein CASSQDFGEVGTEAFF.

The V gene is TRBV5-1, the J gene TRBJ2-5; no definite D call. The CDR3 runs to 13 residues. Germline V gene lookup returns CDR1 SGHRS and CDR2 YFSETQ. V shed 2 bases and J shed 0 bases, with 5 bases lying between them. CDR3 bases: TGCGCCAGCAGCTTAAGGTACCAAGAGACCCAGTACTTC. Amino acid sequence: CASSLRYQETQYF.

The CDR3 DNA reads TGTGCCAGCTCACCAGGGGACGGACCTACTAGGGCTGAAGCTTTCTTT. The encoded protein is CASSPGDGPTRAEAFF. The rearrangement joins TRBV18 to TRBJ1-1, with D maybe TRBD1 (5 bases). Trimming stripped 2 bases from V and 6 bases from J, with 19 bases between. The CDR3 has 16 amino acids. Germline V lookup: CDR1 KGHSH, CDR2 LQKENI.

This clone was counted a single time. This chain uses TRBV19 with TRBJ1-5, with unresolved D. This CDR3 has 13 amino acids. CDR1 is LNHDA and CDR2 is SQIVND in the germline V gene (reference sequence). Trimming removed 10 bases at V and 6 bases at J, with 16 bases between. The CDR3: CATQEVEGQPQHF. DNA of the CDR3: TGTGCCACCCAGGAGGTCGAGGGTCAGCCCCAGCATTTT.

The V call is TRBV28, the J call TRBJ1-2, with 11 positions matching TRBD1. Germline V lookup: CDR1 MDHEN, CDR2 SYDVKM. This CDR3 comprises 17 residues. V dropped 4 bases and J dropped 1; count of bases not matched to a gene: 8. DNA for the CDR3: TGTGCCAGCAGTTCACATGGGACAGGGGGTAGTAACTATGGCTACACCTTC. It encodes CASSSHGTGGSNYGYTF.

This chain uses TRBV5-4 with TRBJ2-7; D unclear. V dropped 2 bases and J dropped 0 bases, with 15 bases sitting between them. The germline V gene encodes CDR1 SGHNT and CDR2 YYREEE (reference sequence). There are 16 residues in the CDR3. The CDR3 spells CASSFWTLLASYEQYF. The DNA for the CDR3 is TGTGCCAGCAGCTTCTGGACCCTCCTGGCCTCCTACGAGCAGTACTTC.

This clone turned up a few times. The J gene is TRBJ1-1, the V gene TRBV4-3; 12 nucleotides align to TRBD1. J was trimmed by 6 bases and V by 0 bases; bases with no gene match: 5. Germline CDR1 is LGHNA and CDR2 is YSLEER. The CDR3 runs 16 residues. The CDR3 reads CASSQEGGTGGAEAFF. CDR3 nucleotide sequence: TGCGCCAGCAGCCAAGAGGGGGGGACAGGGGGCGCTGAAGCTTTCTTT.

This chain links TRBV10-1 with TRBJ1-2; D uncertain. The germline CDR1 and CDR2 sequences are WNHNN and SYGVQD (reference sequence). This CDR3 comprises 13 residues. The V end was cut by 6 bases, the J end by 0 bases, with 8 bases between. CDR3 in amino acids: CASSRDANYGYTF. Here the CDR3 DNA reads TGCGCCAGCAGCCGGGATGCTAACTATGGCTACACCTTC.

The chain has TRBV6-5 and TRBJ1-4; D is perhaps TRBD1 (5 bases). The germline V and J ends were trimmed by 6 bases and 7 bases, with 9 bases remaining between them. Germline V lookup: CDR1 MNHEY, CDR2 SVGAGI. This CDR3 spans 12 amino acids. CDR3 residues: CASRADSEKLFF. The CDR3, as DNA: TGTGCCAGCAGAGCTGACAGTGAAAAACTGTTTTTT.

V usage is TRBV25-1 and J usage is TRBJ1-3, with TRBD1 matching over 7 bases. V lost 3 bases, J lost 4 bases, and 6 bases stayed unmatched. This CDR3 is built from 15 residues. The germline V gene has CDR1 MGHDK and CDR2 SYGVNS. CDR3 sequence: CASSDQGVGGNTIYF. CDR3 in DNA: TGTGCCAGCAGTGATCAGGGGGTGGGCGGAAACACCATATATTTT.

V is TRBV15 and J is TRBJ1-2; possibly TRBD1 for D (6 bases). The CDR3 has 13 residues. Trimming cost V 4 bases and J 2 bases, with 8 bases left between them. Germline V gene data show CDR1 as LNHNV and CDR2 as YYDKDF (reference sequence). DNA for the CDR3: TGTGCCACCAGCAAAACAGGGAACTATGGCTACACCTTC. This codes for CATSKTGNYGYTF.